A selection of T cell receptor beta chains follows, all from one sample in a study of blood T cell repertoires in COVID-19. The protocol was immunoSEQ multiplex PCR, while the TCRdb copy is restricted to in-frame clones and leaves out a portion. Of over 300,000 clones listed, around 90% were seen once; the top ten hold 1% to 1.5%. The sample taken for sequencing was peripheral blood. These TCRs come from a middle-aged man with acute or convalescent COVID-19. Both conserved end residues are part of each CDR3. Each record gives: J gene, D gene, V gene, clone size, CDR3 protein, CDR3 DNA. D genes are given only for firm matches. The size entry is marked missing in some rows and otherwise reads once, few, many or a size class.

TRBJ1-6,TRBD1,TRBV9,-,CASSPPPGQGGGGSPLHF,TGTGCCAGCAGCCCCCCACCGGGACAGGGAGGAGGAGGTTCACCCCTCCACTTT
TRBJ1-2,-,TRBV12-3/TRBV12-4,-,CASSGGDGYTF,TGTGCCAGCAGTGGGGGCGATGGCTACACCTTC
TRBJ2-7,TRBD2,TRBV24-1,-,CATSAPGRKKRGSYEQYF,TGTGCCACCAGTGCTCCGGGACGTAAGAAGCGGGGTTCCTACGAGCAGTACTTC
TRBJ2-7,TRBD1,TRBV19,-,CASSIQGTGVSYEQYF,TGTGCCAGTAGTATCCAAGGGACAGGGGTTTCCTACGAGCAGTACTTC
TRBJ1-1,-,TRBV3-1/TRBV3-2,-,CASTLGQPMNTEAFF,TGTGCCAGCACCTTAGGACAGCCCATGAACACTGAAGCTTTCTTT
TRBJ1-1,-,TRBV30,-,CAWGPGGLNTEAFF,TGTGCCTGGGGTCCGGGGGGACTGAACACTGAAGCTTTCTTT
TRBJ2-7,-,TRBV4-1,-,CASSQISGGRPTYEQYF,TGCGCCAGCAGCCAAATTTCAGGGGGGAGGCCTACCTACGAGCAGTACTTC
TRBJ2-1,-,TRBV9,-,CASSVKGSTGNEQFF,TGTGCCAGCAGCGTAAAGGGGTCCACGGGCAATGAGCAGTTCTTC
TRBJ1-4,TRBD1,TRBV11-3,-,CASSLRNRGRALLFF,TGTGCCAGCAGCCTGAGAAACAGGGGAAGGGCCTTACTGTTTTTT
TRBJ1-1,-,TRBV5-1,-,CASSVSQGNTEAFF,TGCGCCAGCAGCGTTTCACAGGGGAACACTGAAGCTTTCTTT
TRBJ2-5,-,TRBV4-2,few,CASSLDAARQETQYF,TGTGCCAGCAGCCTTGATGCGGCTCGCCAAGAGACCCAGTACTTC
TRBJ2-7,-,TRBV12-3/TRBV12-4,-,CASSLRRGEEQYF,TGTGCCAGCAGTCTTAGGAGGGGAGAAGAGCAGTACTTC
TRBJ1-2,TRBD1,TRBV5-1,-,CASSPGQGYGYTF,TGCGCCAGTTCTCCGGGACAGGGATATGGCTACACCTTC
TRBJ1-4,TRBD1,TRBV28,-,CASSFRGDRYNEKLFF,TGTGCCAGCAGTTTCCGAGGGGACAGGTATAATGAAAAACTGTTTTTT
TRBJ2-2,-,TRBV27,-,CASSLSRNSNTGELFF,TGTGCCAGCAGTTTAAGCAGGAATTCGAACACCGGGGAGCTGTTTTTT
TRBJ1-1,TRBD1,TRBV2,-,CASSARGPGTEAFF,TGTGCCAGCAGTGCTAGGGGGCCGGGCACTGAAGCTTTCTTT
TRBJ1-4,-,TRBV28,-,CASETKDYKRNEKLFF,TGTGCCAGCGAGACCAAAGATTATAAGCGTAATGAAAAACTGTTTTTT
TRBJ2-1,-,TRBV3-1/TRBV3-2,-,CASSQSGHLGEQFF,TGTGCCAGCAGCCAATCTGGGCATCTTGGTGAGCAGTTCTTC
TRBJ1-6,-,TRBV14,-,CASSHTRVGDSPLHF,TGTGCCAGCAGCCATACCAGGGTGGGCGATTCACCCCTCCACTTT
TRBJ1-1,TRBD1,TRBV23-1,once,CASSHHFHRGNTEAFF,TGCGCCAGCAGTCACCACTTCCACAGGGGGAACACTGAAGCTTTCTTT
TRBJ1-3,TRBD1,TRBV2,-,CATRTGTGNSGNTIYF,TGTGCCACGCGAACCGGGACAGGGAACTCTGGAAACACCATATATTTT
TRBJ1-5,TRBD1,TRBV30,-,CAWSYSDRVEQPQHF,TGTGCCTGGAGTTACAGTGACAGGGTAGAACAGCCCCAGCATTTT
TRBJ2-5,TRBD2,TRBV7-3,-,CASSLGTSGRVQETQYF,TGTGCCAGCAGCTTAGGGACTAGCGGGAGGGTCCAAGAGACCCAGTACTTC
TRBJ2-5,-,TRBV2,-,CASSDELGRKETQYF,TGTGCCAGCAGTGATGAGCTGGGCAGAAAAGAGACCCAGTACTTC
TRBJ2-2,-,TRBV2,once,CASIRTGNTGELFF,TGTGCCAGCATTCGGACGGGAAACACCGGGGAGCTGTTTTTT
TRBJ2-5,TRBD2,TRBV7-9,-,CASSYGTSGGYRETQYF,TGTGCCAGCAGCTACGGGACTAGCGGGGGCTATCGGGAGACCCAGTACTTC
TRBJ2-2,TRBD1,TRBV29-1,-,CSVVGTVNTGELFF,TGCAGCGTCGTCGGGACAGTAAACACCGGGGAGCTGTTTTTT
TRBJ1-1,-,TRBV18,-,CASSPEREGAFF,TGTGCCAGCTCACCGGAGAGGGAGGGAGCTTTCTTT
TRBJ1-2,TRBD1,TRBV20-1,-,CSASDSRTGSENGYTF,TGCAGTGCTAGTGATTCTAGGACAGGGTCCGAGAATGGCTACACCTTC
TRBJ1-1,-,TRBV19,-,CASSIVGRKNTEAFF,TGTGCCAGTAGTATAGTCGGCAGGAAGAACACTGAAGCTTTCTTT
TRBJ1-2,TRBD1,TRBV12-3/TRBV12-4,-,CASSFQGAVGYTF,TGTGCCAGCAGTTTTCAGGGGGCGGTTGGCTACACCTTC